This section outlines one T cell receptor beta chain sequence together with its context. Its antigen is currently not known. Within one base of it there is no much larger clone, and no base qualities were kept. According to the study, the label for this sample's treatment or condition signals: approximately nine-day PBMC culture with coronavirus spike peptide pools or control peptides (ViraFEST assay). The study used the ViraFEST assay, which expanded antigen-specific T cells with peptide pools and then identified expanded clonotypes by TCR sequencing. The convalescent patients' positive SARS-CoV-2 PCR tests were from March to December 2020, which was before the Alpha, Beta and Delta variants emerged in the United States. Fewer than 2.5 million PBMCs per well were cultured in IMDM with 5% human AB serum and 7.5 to 10 IU/ml IL-2, plus 10 ug/ml peptide pools. Half of the culture medium was replaced with fresh IL-2-containing medium on days 3 and 7. Once the cells had been in culture for about 10 days, the EasySep CD4+ T cell isolation kit was used to isolate CD4+ T cells by negative selection. PBMCs were separated from whole blood using Ficoll-Paque Plus gradient centrifugation and then either used fresh or cryopreserved at -140C. In general, triplicate wells were set up for every culture condition.

The data belong to a study of vaccination and CD4 T cells after COVID-19 (dated by TCRdb to between 2020 and 2023). A note on the overall study: Convalescent patients had a positive SARS-CoV-2 result on nasal swab PCR, and of these patients, 8 or 9 had mild disease and one had severe disease. In control cultures, a CEFX viral epitope pool was used as positive control, an HIV-1 Nef peptide pool was used as negative control, or no peptide was added. In the convalescent cohort there were six males and four females, among whom were two Hispanic individuals, seven Caucasians, two Asians and one multiracial person. The spike-specific CD4+ TCR repertoire was compared before and after mRNA vaccination in approximately 9 COVID-19 convalescent patients and a handful of infection-naive healthy vaccine recipients. Post-COVID blood samples were collected from convalescent patients a median of around 100 days after diagnosis, with a range of about 30 to 161 days. Two doses of either the Pfizer-BioNTech BNT162b2 vaccine (n=8) or the Moderna mRNA-1273 vaccine (n=2) were administered to participants. Culture stimuli were overlapping spike peptide pools from SARS-CoV-2 and from the common cold coronaviruses HCoV-NL63, HCoV-OC43 and HCoV-229E. Post-vaccine blood samples were collected a median of about 69 days after the second vaccine dose, ranging from roughly 13 to 250 days.

The CDR1 and CDR2 encoded by the germline V gene are MNHNS and SASEGT. Trimming removed 4 bases from V and 1 base from J; the gene matches leave 1 base unexplained. The CDR3 sequence holds 15 residues, the cysteine and phenylalanine included. The retained sequence is limited to the CDR3, 45 bases, with the frame set at the first base. On the study overall, not on this receptor specifically: Of the vaccine-specific clones in convalescent patients, 304 of 307, or nearly all, reacted only to SARS-CoV-2 spike and did not cross-react with common cold coronaviruses. The study included relatively few convalescent patients and did not analyze early timepoints after natural infection. In convalescent patients, a median approximately 86% of post-vaccine SARS-CoV-2-reactive clones were detected only after vaccination, and vaccine-specific priming was suggested by this finding. An increase in the median number of SARS-CoV-2-reactive clonotypes from approximately 21 after infection to 38 after vaccination was observed, but the change was not found to be significant.

The protocol used for the library was PCR. TCR sequencing of DNA from cultured CD4+ T cells used the Oncomine TCR Beta short-read assay at the Johns Hopkins FTIC core. The QIAamp micro DNA kit was used to extract genomic DNA from the cultured CD4+ T cells. Oncomine TCR Beta libraries from cultured CD4+ T cells were pooled with unique dual indexes and sequenced on an Illumina iSeq 100. In the paper's pipeline: Non-productive sequences were removed, and CDR3s not starting with C, not ending with F or W, or shorter than 7 amino acids were discarded. The MANAFEST web application was used to identify antigen-specific clonotypes by comparing peptide-stimulated wells against reference wells and other culture wells. Positive clones required FDR below 0.05, an odds ratio above 5, and productive frequency above 0.1% in at least two of three replicate wells. Cross-reactive clonotypes were defined as significantly expanded in both SARS-CoV-2 spike wells and at least one common cold coronavirus spike condition. Using R version 3.6.1, CDR3 homology was evaluated through Levenshtein distances (stringdist) along with unrooted phylogenetic trees (ape). TCRdb took the public reads, trimmed them with fastp at Q25, ran MiXCR for clone calling and kept in-frame beta chains. CDR3 protein sequences are deduplicated, and each keeps its most common genes and DNA. These V and J calls rely on TCRdb rather than the paper's analysis. Present in this sample are 10,000 to 15,000 distinct CDR3 sequences, about three fifths of which were seen just once. In total, the top ten clones hold about an eighth of the sample.

The sequenced sample was CD4+ T cells from blood, cultured in vitro. This sequence was found in a human donor who had recovered from COVID-19. The V and J segments used are TRBV6-1 and TRBJ2-7, and 13 junction bases match TRBD2. CDR3 sequence: CASSGLAGGSYEQYF. The base sequence is TGTGCCAGCAGTGGACTAGCGGGAGGATCCTACGAGCAGTACTTC.